This is a list of T cell receptor beta chains from one sample in a study of shared clonotypes between healthy human individuals. TCRdb keeps only in-frame clones here, not all; method: immunoSEQ multiplex PCR. The table has 2 million to 2.5 million clones, under 97% seen once. Sequenced material: naive CD4+ T cells sorted from blood. The receptors were gathered from a man younger than 35 in good health. The conserved cysteine and the conserved F or W are not part of the CDR3 here.

v_call cdr3_length cdr3_aa
TRBV10-3 12 AISARQGQETQY
TRBV6-1 13 ASSEEDFINSPLH
TRBV4-1 11 ASSLLRPNEQF
TRBV28 11 ASSPAPTDTQY
TRBV10-1 14 ASSESRQGSDTEAF
TRBV7-9 12 ASSAVLGGDEQF
TRBV7-2 13 ASSARQGMNTEAF
TRBV28 14 ASSPSRGPSGNTIY
TRBV30 10 AWERGLYEQY
TRBV5-3 13 ARVPRLACNGELF
TRBV6-5 12 ASSRKSPVTEAF
TRBV7-9 10 ASNPNGETQY
TRBV5-6 12 ASSLGNSYYGYT
TRBV30 10 AWSVPGGFKY
TRBV5-1 13 ASSQTGVNTGELF
TRBV5-1 13 ASSLNADGAYGYT
TRBV7-2 11 ASSLAGSQPQH
TRBV7-9 12 ASSLAGQGYEQY
TRBV7-9 12 ASSPLGPKDEQY
TRBV9 14 ASSVDDSRTFYGYT
TRBV6-6 12 ASSYTGVDSPLH
TRBV7-3 13 ASSLDGYFSDTQY
TRBV30 14 AWRRGVLAYNSPLH
TRBV7-8 10 ASSLGNYGYT
TRBV6-6 14 ASSYGQTLLNYEQY
TRBV10-3 13 AISEQAGEVYEQY
TRBV9 13 ASSAGTGSPQPQH
TRBV5-1 14 ASSLAGTGTTDTQY
TRBV19 10 ASSTGFGGYT
TRBV10-3 12 AISKKDAPDTQY
TRBV10-3 11 ACATGGMETQY
TRBV6-1 11 ASSLGHPYEQY
TRBV19 13 ASSPGWQGNQPQH
TRBV19 16 ASSIRTGATDGGYEQY
TRBV9 12 ASSGSTGAGELF
TRBV6-1 13 ASSEITVYNSPLH
TRBV7-2 17 ASSLELAGISSYNSPLH
TRBV7-8 14 ASSLVSAAGEDEQY
TRBV5-1 11 ASSRDSRNTQY
TRBV28 10 ASSLRQGQAF
TRBV30 11 AFSLLSGNTIY